The TCR beta chain under discussion was sequenced for a study of T cells in Graves' hyperthyroidism and ophthalmopathy. Regions amplified from RNA transcripts were the TCR beta CDR3 regions. Carried out on the TCR CDR3, a first-round RT-PCR used the HTBI primer set. TCRdb fed the multiplex PCR reads into MiXCR, producing one record per CDR3 protein. The sample lists around 440,000 distinct CDR3 sequences; roughly 14% were seen once. The junction had 7 bases not matched to a gene; V was cut back by 4 bases and J by 0 bases. Germline loops: CDR1 SQVTM, CDR2 ANQGSEA. This CDR3 contains 15 residues. This receptor was obtained from a woman between 18 and 29 years old with Graves' hyperthyroidism. This sequence joins TRBV29-1 and TRBJ2-3, with 7 bases matching TRBD2. The specimen sequenced was blood. Here the CDR3 DNA reads TGCAGCGTTGGTAGGCTAGCGGAAAGCACAGATACGCAGTATTTT. Protein: CSVGRLAESTDTQYF.